This T cell receptor beta chain was obtained from a study of blood T cells in healthy people across ages. This CDR3 spans 15 amino acids. Germline CDR1 is SGHAT and CDR2 is FQNNGV. V lost 1 base and J 1 base, leaving 7 bases between the germline ends. For the second PCR, which ran for 7 to 11 cycles, a sample-barcoded 5' primer and a J-beta primer mix were used. MiXCR was run by TCRdb on the 5' RACE reads, yielding one entry per CDR3 protein. There are 850,000 or so distinct CDR3 sequences in the sample; 29% occur only once, and approximately 15% lies in the top ten. This receptor was taken from a woman aged 80 or over in good health. This chain links TRBV11-2 with TRBJ2-2; D remains ambiguous. Sequenced sample: blood. This chain's CDR3 is CASSLVAVNTGELFF. CDR3 in DNA: TGTGCCAGCAGCTTAGTCGCGGTGAACACCGGGGAGCTGTTTTTT.